Listed below are T cell receptor beta chains from one sample, sequenced in a study of blood T cell repertoires in COVID-19. The table came from immunoSEQ multiplex PCR; TCRdb's copy has only in-frame clones and leaves some out. The sample lists about 180,000 clones; about 89% were seen once. The sequenced sample consisted of peripheral blood. Every receptor here comes from a man in his late teens or twenties who had recovered from COVID-19. Each CDR3 is given with its conserved first and last residue. The order of the fields is J gene, V gene, D gene, CDR3 length, clone size, CDR3 protein, CDR3 DNA. D genes are given only for firm matches. Size tells how often a clone was seen (once, few, many) or the class of an expanded clone, and some rows leave it out.

J: TRBJ1-2; V: TRBV5-1; D: NA; length: 14; size: NA; CDR3: CASSVGQTNYGYTF; DNA: TGCGCCAGCAGCGTAGGACAGACAAACTATGGCTACACCTTC
J: TRBJ2-7; V: TRBV19; D: NA; length: 11; size: NA; CDR3: CASSMGGLQYF; DNA: TGTGCCAGTAGTATGGGGGGTCTTCAGTACTTC
J: TRBJ2-1; V: TRBV9; D: TRBD2; length: 16; size: NA; CDR3: CASSVGTSGIYNEQFF; DNA: TGTGCCAGCAGCGTAGGGACTAGCGGGATCTACAATGAGCAGTTCTTC
J: TRBJ2-7; V: TRBV9; D: NA; length: 14; size: NA; CDR3: CASSVEDSSYEQYF; DNA: TGTGCCAGCAGCGTAGAGGATAGCAGCTACGAGCAGTACTTC
J: TRBJ2-7; V: TRBV10-2; D: TRBD1; length: 13; size: NA; CDR3: CATSPGQAYEQYF; DNA: TGCGCCACGTCACCTGGACAGGCCTACGAGCAGTACTTC
J: TRBJ1-1; V: TRBV6-1; D: NA; length: 12; size: NA; CDR3: CASSDLGTEAFF; DNA: TGTGCCAGCAGTGACCTAGGAACTGAAGCTTTCTTT
J: TRBJ1-1; V: TRBV5-1; D: NA; length: 14; size: once; CDR3: CASSLGGLDTEAFF; DNA: TGCGCCAGCAGTTTGGGAGGGTTGGACACTGAAGCTTTCTTT
J: TRBJ1-4; V: TRBV7-9; D: TRBD1; length: 14; size: NA; CDR3: CASSLSRDSEKLFF; DNA: TGTGCCAGCAGCTTATCCCGGGACAGTGAAAAACTGTTTTTT
J: TRBJ2-3; V: TRBV4-3; D: NA; length: 14; size: NA; CDR3: CASSQDGTLGTQYF; DNA: TGCGCCAGCAGCCAAGATGGGACATTAGGTACGCAGTATTTT
J: TRBJ2-2; V: TRBV11-1; D: TRBD2; length: 15; size: NA; CDR3: CASSLARLATGELFF; DNA: TGTGCCAGCAGCTTAGCGCGACTAGCGACCGGGGAGCTGTTTTTT
J: TRBJ2-3; V: TRBV19; D: TRBD2; length: 17; size: NA; CDR3: CASSIGQTSGNTDTQYF; DNA: TGTGCCAGTAGTATCGGTCAGACTAGCGGGAACACAGATACGCAGTATTTT
J: TRBJ1-5; V: TRBV5-6; D: TRBD1; length: 14; size: NA; CDR3: CASSLQGGREPQHF; DNA: TGTGCCAGCAGCCTACAGGGGGGAAGAGAGCCCCAGCATTTT
J: TRBJ1-1; V: TRBV5-1; D: NA; length: 15; size: once; CDR3: CASSLAGVTNTEAFF; DNA: TGCGCCAGCAGCTTGGCCGGGGTGACGAACACTGAAGCTTTCTTT
J: TRBJ2-1; V: TRBV5-4; D: TRBD2; length: 15; size: NA; CDR3: CASSLSSGSLNEQFF; DNA: TGTGCCAGCAGCTTGTCGAGCGGGAGTCTCAATGAGCAGTTCTTC
J: TRBJ2-7; V: TRBV14; D: TRBD2; length: 13; size: NA; CDR3: CASSLRVAGEQYF; DNA: TGTGCCAGCAGCCTAAGGGTAGCGGGCGAGCAGTACTTC
J: TRBJ2-7; V: TRBV5-4; D: TRBD2; length: 16; size: NA; CDR3: CASSLYVAGGVWEQYF; DNA: TGTGCCAGCAGCTTGTATGTAGCGGGAGGTGTATGGGAGCAGTACTTC
J: TRBJ1-2; V: TRBV29-1; D: TRBD1; length: 14; size: NA; CDR3: CSVWTGQLNYGYTF; DNA: TGCAGCGTTTGGACGGGACAGCTAAACTATGGCTACACCTTC
J: TRBJ2-2; V: TRBV27; D: NA; length: 16; size: NA; CDR3: CASSLSNKANTGELFF; DNA: TGTGCCAGCAGTTTATCGAACAAAGCGAACACCGGGGAGCTGTTTTTT
J: TRBJ2-1; V: TRBV9; D: TRBD2; length: 15; size: NA; CDR3: CASSGAGLALNRGFF; DNA: TGTGCCAGCAGCGGTGCGGGACTAGCGCTAAACAGGGGGTTCTTC
J: TRBJ2-1; V: TRBV6-5; D: TRBD1; length: 15; size: NA; CDR3: CASSTGTGVINEQFF; DNA: TGTGCCAGCAGTACCGGGACAGGGGTTATCAATGAGCAGTTCTTC
J: TRBJ2-3; V: TRBV7-9; D: NA; length: 14; size: NA; CDR3: CASSLDGGTDTQYF; DNA: TGTGCCAGCAGCTTAGACGGAGGGACAGATACGCAGTATTTT
J: TRBJ1-1; V: TRBV18; D: NA; length: 14; size: NA; CDR3: CASSPPSVNTEAFF; DNA: TGTGCCAGCTCACCTCCTTCCGTGAACACTGAAGCTTTCTTT
J: TRBJ2-1; V: TRBV6-5; D: TRBD1; length: 15; size: NA; CDR3: CASLPAGTGSNEQFF; DNA: TGTGCCAGCTTACCCGCCGGGACAGGGTCCAATGAGCAGTTCTTC
J: TRBJ1-1; V: TRBV27; D: TRBD1; length: 16; size: NA; CDR3: CASSQFYRGGNTEAFF; DNA: TGTGCCAGCAGTCAATTCTACAGGGGGGGGAACACTGAAGCTTTCTTT
J: TRBJ1-4; V: TRBV5-1; D: NA; length: 14; size: NA; CDR3: CASSPGTKDEKLFF; DNA: TGCGCCAGCAGCCCCGGGACAAAAGATGAAAAACTGTTTTTT
J: TRBJ2-3; V: TRBV2; D: TRBD1; length: 13; size: once; CDR3: CASHRQGTDTQYF; DNA: TGTGCCAGCCACCGACAGGGGACAGATACGCAGTATTTT
J: TRBJ1-1; V: TRBV6-5; D: NA; length: 14; size: NA; CDR3: CASSYAGKTTEAFF; DNA: TGTGCCAGCAGTTACGCGGGTAAGACCACTGAAGCTTTCTTT
J: TRBJ2-7; V: TRBV4-2; D: TRBD2; length: 16; size: few; CDR3: CASSQVLGLDSYEQYF; DNA: TGTGCCAGCAGCCAAGTTTTGGGACTAGACTCCTACGAGCAGTACTTC
J: TRBJ1-3; V: TRBV6-6; D: TRBD1; length: 14; size: NA; CDR3: CASSRDRAGNTIYF; DNA: TGTGCCAGCAGCAGAGACAGGGCCGGAAACACCATATATTTT
J: TRBJ2-7; V: TRBV5-6; D: TRBD1; length: 14; size: NA; CDR3: CASSSGTGAYEQYF; DNA: TGTGCCAGCAGCTCCGGGACAGGGGCCTACGAGCAGTACTTC
J: TRBJ1-4; V: TRBV19; D: NA; length: 16; size: NA; CDR3: CASSPRQAAAGEKLFF; DNA: TGTGCCAGTAGTCCCCGACAGGCGGCCGCGGGTGAAAAACTGTTTTTT
J: TRBJ2-2; V: TRBV19; D: NA; length: 16; size: NA; CDR3: CASTLPGKGNTGELFF; DNA: TGTGCCAGTACCCTCCCAGGGAAGGGTAACACCGGGGAGCTGTTTTTT